This T cell receptor (beta chain) was obtained from a study of CD8+ T cells in alopecia areata. On the study more broadly: Tofacitinib lasted 6 to 18 months, then 6 months off drug.

The V gene's germline CDR1 is MNHNY and CDR2 SVGAGI (reference sequence). The length of the CDR3 is 16 residues. V was pared by 0 bases and J by 8 bases, with 8 bases of the junction left unmatched. Following extraction, RNA underwent reverse transcription to cDNA, which served as the sequencing template. Method: immunoSEQ multiplex PCR; TCRdb's copy keeps in-frame clones and lacks some. The sample lists 220,000 or so clones, about 60% occurring once. Notes on this clone: Its antigen is not known.

Notes on the study in general: Scalp data also include sequences from resident alphabeta T cells of normal skin.

Sorting of CD4+ and CD8+ T cells was performed on PBMCs. The sample here was CD4+ T cells sorted from blood, taken at week 0. This TCR came from a human donor with alopecia areata. The genes are TRBV6-6 and TRBJ2-4; 9 bases align to TRBD1. CDR3 bases: TGTGCCAGCAGTTACTCGGGACAGGGCCTGGGGGACATTCAGTACTTC. Its translation: CASSYSGQGLGDIQYF.